The 9 T cell receptor beta chains reported below all come from one sample, sequenced in a study of radiotherapy plus CTLA-4 blockade in lung cancer. Only in-frame clones appear in the TCRdb table, and some are missing; sequencing was by immunoSEQ multiplex PCR. The sample has around 78,000 clones; 60% to 85% are singletons. Sequences were derived from peripheral blood, sampled from a patient treated with radiotherapy plus ipilimumab. The receptors come from a human donor with non-small cell lung cancer who had a partial response to radiotherapy plus ipilimumab. Some clones in this sample may be carry-over from other donors' samples.

CDR3 DNA: TGTGCCAGCAGCGACCAGGGGATCAGCACAGATACGCAGTATTTT. It is translated as CASSDQGISTDTQYF. The chain employs TRBV11-2 and TRBJ2-3, with TRBD1 as a possible D gene (6 bases). CDR3 length equals 15 residues. Germline V gene lookup returns CDR1 SGHAT and CDR2 FQNNGV. Trimming cost V 5 bases and J 0 bases, with 12 bases left between them.

The chain employs TRBV7-9 and TRBJ2-2; 8 bases align to TRBD1. The CDR3 is made up of 16 amino acids. Germline CDR1 and CDR2: SEHNR and FQNEAQ (reference sequence). The V and J ends lost 3 bases and 0 bases, in that order; junction bases with no gene match: 3. The CDR3 protein is CASSFRGQTNTGELFF. CDR3 DNA sequence: TGTGCCAGCAGCTTCAGGGGGCAGACGAACACCGGGGAGCTGTTTTTT. The variable domain in full, with the rest retrieved from reference TRBV7-9 and TRBJ2-2, is DTGVSQNPRHKITKRGQNVTFRCDPISEHNRLYWYRQTLGQGPEFLTYFQNEAQLEKSRLLSDRFSAERPKGSFSTLEIQRTEQGDSAMYLCASSFRGQTNTGELFFGEGSRLTVL.

The rearrangement uses TRBV5-1 and TRBJ2-7, with 9 bases lining up with TRBD1. Germline trimming cut 4 bases from V and 0 bases from J; bases unmatched to any gene: 17. Germline assignment: CDR1 SGHRS and CDR2 YFSETQ. This CDR3 comprises 19 residues. The CDR3 loop reads CASSRQPSYRGRYSYEQYF. In nucleotides, the CDR3 is TGCGCCAGCAGCCGCCAGCCCTCATACAGGGGGCGGTACTCCTACGAGCAGTACTTC. The whole variable domain, filled in from reference TRBV5-1 and TRBJ2-7, reads KAGVTQTPRYLIKTRGQQVTLSCSPISGHRSVSWYQQTPGQGLQFLFEYFSETQRNKGNFPGRFSGRQFSNSRSEMNVSTLELGDSALYLCASSRQPSYRGRYSYEQYFGPGTRLTVT.

The J gene is TRBJ2-1, the V gene TRBV11-2; 8 bases map to TRBD1. Trimming took 1 base from V and 4 from J; bases not matched to a gene: 9. The germline V gene encodes CDR1 SGHAT and CDR2 FQNNGV. The CDR3 is 17 amino acids. The DNA of the CDR3 is TGTGCCAGCAGCTTAGGAGGACAGGGTTTGGGATACAATGAGCAGTTCTTC. It translates to CASSLGGQGLGYNEQFF.

This chain connects TRBV6-5 to TRBJ2-7; TRBD1 matches 8 bases. The CDR3 runs to 15 residues. Trimming took 6 bases from V and 4 from J; bases not matched to a gene: 11. Germline V gene sequence: CDR1 MNHEY, CDR2 SVGAGI. The CDR3 loop reads CASRNDRGSWYEQYF. The DNA for the CDR3 is TGTGCCAGCAGAAATGACAGGGGAAGTTGGTACGAGCAGTACTTC.

The chain couples TRBV7-9 to TRBJ1-4, with D unresolved. The CDR3 consists of 13 residues. Deletions cut 3 bases from V and 5 bases from J, with 7 bases between. CDR1 is SEHNR, CDR2 FQNEAQ, per germline (reference sequence). DNA for the CDR3: TGTGCCAGCAGCTTTCGTCCGAATGAAAAACTGTTTTTT. Translation: CASSFRPNEKLFF.

The rearrangement links TRBV5-1 to TRBJ2-1; 12 bases match TRBD2. J lost 8 bases, V lost 4 bases, and 7 bases had no gene match. Germline V lookup: CDR1 SGHRS, CDR2 YFSETQ. The CDR3 contains 15 residues. CDR3 DNA sequence: TGCGCCAGCAGCCTTACTAGCGGGAGGAGGGATGAGCAGTTCTTC. Its protein product is CASSLTSGRRDEQFF. Based on the CDR3 plus reference TRBV5-1 and TRBJ2-1, the full variable domain is KAGVTQTPRYLIKTRGQQVTLSCSPISGHRSVSWYQQTPGQGLQFLFEYFSETQRNKGNFPGRFSGRQFSNSRSEMNVSTLELGDSALYLCASSLTSGRRDEQFFGPGTRLTVL.

The chain's CDR3 is CASRRQGVMNTEAFF. The DNA for the CDR3 is TGTGCCAGCAGGCGACAGGGGGTTATGAACACTGAAGCTTTCTTT. This chain links TRBV2 with TRBJ1-1, with TRBD1 matching 9 bases. The CDR3 spans 15 residues. J lost 0 bases, V lost 6 bases, and 5 bases had no gene match. Germline CDR1 is SNHLY and CDR2 is FYNNEI.

The chain carries TRBV5-1 and TRBJ2-5; 9 nucleotides align to TRBD2. Trimming removed 4 bases from V and 5 bases from J; junction bases left unmatched: 9. The CDR3 contains 15 residues. Germline V gene sequence: CDR1 SGHRS, CDR2 YFSETQ. The CDR3 here is CASSRNSGSRETQYF. CDR3 DNA: TGCGCCAGCAGCCGAAATAGCGGGAGTAGGGAGACCCAGTACTTC.